Sequencing of this TCR beta chain was carried out in a study of cytomegalovirus exposure and HLA in healthy donors (dated by TCRdb to 2016 to 2017). About the study as a whole: An earlier analysis of about 560 of the donors reported approximately 300 Gb of sequence data and approximately 120 million unique TCR beta sequences obtained from about 179 million T cells. An early release covering more than 500 HLA-typed donors comprised 300 to 350 gigabases of sequencing data and roughly 85 million unique TCR sequences. The genetic ancestry cluster associated with self-reported Caucasian donors included around 76% of the 398 genotyped donors. The study aimed to test whether signatures of past pathogen exposure could be identified by cataloging public T cell receptors. The study used immunosequencing to profile the T cell repertoires of 670 or so subjects and linked those repertoires to cytomegalovirus serostatus. Besides the first cohort of 500 to 700 subjects, a separate validation cohort made up of over a hundred different subjects was used. To predict cytomegalovirus infection status, the study combined high-throughput TCR immunosequencing, statistical association of individual TCRs with disease status, and machine learning. To study patterns of TCR occurrence, a later analysis re-analyzed previously published TCR beta repertoires from just over 650 donors and added high-resolution HLA genotyping. In the later analysis, no new phenotypic data were used to find candidate immune exposures; instead, reliance was placed on TCR beta sequences and their occurrence across donors. An earlier analysis of 587 of the donors used high-throughput TCR beta sequencing to judge whether each TCR beta V gene segment behaved as functional or pseudogenic. Donor age, sex, ethnicity and CMV serostatus were collected together with the repertoire data. A later genetic analysis used genome-wide SNP genotypes for about 60% of the 666 donors, treating that subset as a discovery cohort. All discovery cohort repertoires had been generated using a single sequencing platform. Both class I and class II loci were covered by HLA typing, at four-digit resolution. Typing coverage differed by locus: A, B, C, DRB1 and DQB1 were typed in roughly 620-630 donors, DQA1 in roughly 510, DPA1 in around 610, and DPB1 in 450 to 480. A handful of DR-DQ haplotypes were handled as single units for association and clustering because linkage in the cohort was strong. On average, over 200,000 unique TCR beta nucleotide sequences were sequenced per donor among a few hundred genotyped donors of the cohort, with 15% to 20% of those sequences being non-productive.

Library preparation was by the immunoSEQ multiplex PCR assay. For the multiplex PCR, a mixture combining 60 forward primers for TCR Vbeta segments and 13 reverse primers for TCR Jbeta segments was used. A multiplex PCR assay on genomic DNA amplified the CDR3 region of rearranged TCR beta genes. The Illumina HiSeq System was used to sequence the amplified TCR beta libraries as 87-base-pair reads. As for the authors' bioinformatics: Across the 600 to 700 repertoires, a later analysis counted roughly 77 million unique TCR beta chains, some 11 million of which were shared by at least two donors. A nearest-neighbor algorithm error-corrected the raw reads and collapsed the reads into unique sequences, merging closely related sequences to remove PCR and sequencing errors. CDR3 sequences were aligned to IMGT reference sequences to assign V, D and J gene segments. Each retained sequence needed at least a six-nucleotide match to both a V gene segment and a J gene segment. Rearrangements were called productive when the CDR3 lacked stop codons and stayed in frame with V and J; all others were non-productive. Following IMGT convention, CDR3 was defined as the stretch from the second conserved V-encoded cysteine to the conserved J-encoded phenylalanine. The earlier analysis of about 590 of the donors excluded sequences that lacked an unambiguous match to a single V gene segment. In an earlier analysis of 450 to 700 of the donors, V segments were called functional above 56.7% productive rearrangements and were called segregating when the between-donor standard deviation exceeded 5%. A statistical classification framework was developed to diagnose cytomegalovirus status using the catalog of TCR beta chain sequences. V and J gene assignment, in a later analysis, came from comparing TCR nucleotide sequences with IMGT/GENE-DB human TR gene sequences. In a later analysis, CDR3 sequences and most-parsimonious VDJ recombination scenarios were assigned using the TCRdist pipeline. In a later analysis, each TCR beta chain was defined by its CDR3 amino acid sequence together with its V-gene family, and reads without a unique V-gene family were excluded. To address suspected cross-contamination and a sequencing artifact, a later analysis removed 592 highly shared, low-generation-probability nucleotide sequences. For each public chain, a later analysis derived a clonal expansion index from normalized ranks of inferred template counts within each repertoire. In a later analysis, generation probabilities were computed using a VDJ recombination model fitted to out-of-frame rearrangements, and the results were checked against IGoR. Hypergeometric tests were used in a later analysis to score TCR-TCR, TCR-HLA and TCR-CMV co-occurrence, with a repertoire-size bias correction applied to the TCR pairs. A later analysis estimated false discovery rates by permuting HLA or CMV assignments 20 times. In a later analysis, co-occurring TCRs were grouped using DBSCAN, with TCRdist sequence similarity added in when clustering inside HLA-allele-positive subsets. Repertoires with fewer than 30,000 or more than 120,000 public chains, plus five repertoires with anomalous nucleotide sharing, were excluded from co-occurrence clustering. As stored in TCRdb, this immuneACCESS dataset retains in-frame rearrangements with V and J assigned. A fraction of the clones does not appear; measured against another copy, unresolved V genes explain less than half of the discrepancy, and the remainder lacks a known reason. Clonal size and the V and J genes are those of that table, whereas D and trimming came from the DNA. Present in this sample are about 210,000 clones, 78% of which were seen just once. In total, the top ten clones hold about 14% of the sample.

The germline V gene provides CDR1 SGDLS and CDR2 YYNGEE. Relative to germline, V is missing 4 bases and J is missing 3 bases, with 10 bases of the junction outside any gene match. The CDR3 goes from the cysteine to the phenylalanine over 16 residues. Only the CDR3 DNA is retained, 48 bases long and in frame from the first base. In total, just over 650 healthy bone marrow donors made up the cohort. At the time of sampling, all cohort members were nominally healthy, though unrecorded immune exposures were likely present. The donor was CMV seropositive and was included in the group of approximately 310 seropositive cohort members. Each donor provided a peripheral blood sample, and peripheral blood mononuclear cells were used for TCR beta sequencing. The Qiagen DNeasy Blood Extraction Kit was used to extract genomic DNA from the blood cell samples. As to this clone: Its antigen target is currently unknown. There are no base qualities to consult, and no much larger clone falls within one base.

Here is what the overall study found, with its caveats: A later genetic analysis reported fewer N-insertions in productive TCRs among donors in an Asian-associated ancestry cluster than the roughly 700-donor mean. Linkage disequilibrium might explain the correlated functional status among segregating V segments, but an unknown experimental factor could not be excluded. The presence/absence analyses assumed that sequencing depth was roughly uniform across donors, and that assumption may not be true. The sequencing pipeline was judged likely to have produced a cluster of highly shared sequence variants as a technical artifact. Cytomegalovirus status was reported to be diagnosed by the classifier with high specificity and sensitivity in both the original and validation cohorts. According to a later analysis, TCR association rates differed among HLA loci, with DRB1 alleles showing the most associated TCRs and HLA-C alleles showing the fewest. Because counts were too low, roughly 18 rarely observed V segments, including chromosome 9 orphons, were left out of the earlier analysis of over 550 of the donors. Some IMGT-functional V segments, including TRBV6-2 and TRBV6-3, could not be distinguished by the 87-base-pair reads and were therefore excluded. According to a later analysis, most CMV-associated TCR beta chains appeared to be HLA-restricted, and the HLA associations seemed to be driven largely by CMV exposure. Compared with equally common non-associated chains, HLA-associated TCR beta chains in a later analysis were more clonally expanded and had lower generation probabilities. V-gene and J-gene trimming of TCR beta chains was associated with a missense DCLRE1C variant in a later genetic analysis, and the association was replicated in an independent cohort. Broadly in line with IMGT annotations, most TCR beta V segments showed up in productive rearrangements about 87% or about 30% of the time in an earlier analysis of several hundred of the donors. The authors suggested that the approach could potentially be generalized to other disease states and immunological phenotypes. Several of the top co-occurrence clusters appeared to be linked to parvovirus B19, influenza, CMV and Epstein-Barr virus, according to a later analysis. In this cohort, only TCR beta chains were sequenced, and detectable features were limited by the absence of alpha or paired-chain data. A total of 164 TCR beta chains were listed by the study as associated with cytomegalovirus. For the cohort, immune exposure information was limited to CMV serostatus. Because HLA typing was missing for some donors at each locus, association tests included only the typed subset. A further reported finding was that TCR beta sequences accurately predicted the HLA-A and HLA-B alleles for most subjects in the first cohort. Strong co-occurrence of HLA alleles, especially DR and DQ, made assigning TCR associations to individual alleles difficult. A few of the identified cytomegalovirus-associated TCR beta chains were confirmed in vitro to be specific for cytomegalovirus antigens. While some public TCRs were present in many individuals, most TCR sequences turned up only very rarely across donors. Specific HLA alleles were associated with 15,000 to 20,000 TCR beta sequences at a false discovery rate of 0.05 in a later analysis.

The sample comprised PBMCs. This TCR derives from a woman in her twenties or thirties in good health and CMV-seropositive. The V and J segments used are TRBV9 and TRBJ2-5; 9 bases in between match TRBD2. The CDR3 protein sequence reads: CASSPLRGGTKETQYF. Read as DNA, the sequence is TGTGCCAGCAGCCCGCTGCGGGGGGGCACGAAAGAGACCCAGTACTTC.